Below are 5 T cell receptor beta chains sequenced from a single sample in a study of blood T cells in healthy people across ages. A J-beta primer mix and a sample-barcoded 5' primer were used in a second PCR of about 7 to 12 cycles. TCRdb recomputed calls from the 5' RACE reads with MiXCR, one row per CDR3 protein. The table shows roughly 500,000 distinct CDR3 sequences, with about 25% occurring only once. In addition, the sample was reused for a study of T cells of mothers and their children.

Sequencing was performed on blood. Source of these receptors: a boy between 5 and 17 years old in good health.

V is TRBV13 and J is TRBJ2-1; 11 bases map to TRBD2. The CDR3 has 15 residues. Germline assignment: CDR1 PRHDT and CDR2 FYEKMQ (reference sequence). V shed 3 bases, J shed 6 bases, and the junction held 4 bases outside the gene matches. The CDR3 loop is CASSFGTSGLNEQFF. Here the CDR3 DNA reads TGTGCCAGCAGCTTCGGGACTAGCGGACTCAATGAGCAGTTCTTC.

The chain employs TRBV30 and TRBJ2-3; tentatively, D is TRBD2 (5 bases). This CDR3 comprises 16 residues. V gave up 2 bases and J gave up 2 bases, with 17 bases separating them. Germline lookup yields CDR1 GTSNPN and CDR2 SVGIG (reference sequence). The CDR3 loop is CAWSHRGTRVTDTQYF. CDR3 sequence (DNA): TGTGCCTGGAGTCATCGGGGTACGCGGGTCACAGATACGCAGTATTTT.

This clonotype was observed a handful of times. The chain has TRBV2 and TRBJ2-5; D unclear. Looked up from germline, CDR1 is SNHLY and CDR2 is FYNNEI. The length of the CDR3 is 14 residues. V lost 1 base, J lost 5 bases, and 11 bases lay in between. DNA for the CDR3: TGTGCCAGCAGTGAAGGGGCGACCCTGGAGACCCAGTACTTC. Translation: CASSEGATLETQYF.

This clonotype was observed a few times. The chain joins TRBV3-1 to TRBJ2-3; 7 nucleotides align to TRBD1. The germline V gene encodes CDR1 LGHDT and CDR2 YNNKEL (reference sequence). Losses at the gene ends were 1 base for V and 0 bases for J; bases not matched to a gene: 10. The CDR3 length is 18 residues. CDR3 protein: CASSQVVAGGSSTDTQYF. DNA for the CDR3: TGTGCCAGCAGCCAAGTCGTCGCAGGGGGTTCTAGCACAGATACGCAGTATTTT.

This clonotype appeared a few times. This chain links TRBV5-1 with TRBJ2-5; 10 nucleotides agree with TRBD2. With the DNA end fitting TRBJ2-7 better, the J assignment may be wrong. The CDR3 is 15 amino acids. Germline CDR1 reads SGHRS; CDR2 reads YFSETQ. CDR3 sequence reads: CASSLTSGEVYEQYF. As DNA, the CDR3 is TGCGCCAGCAGCTTGACTAGCGGGGAGGTCTACGAGCAGTACTTC.